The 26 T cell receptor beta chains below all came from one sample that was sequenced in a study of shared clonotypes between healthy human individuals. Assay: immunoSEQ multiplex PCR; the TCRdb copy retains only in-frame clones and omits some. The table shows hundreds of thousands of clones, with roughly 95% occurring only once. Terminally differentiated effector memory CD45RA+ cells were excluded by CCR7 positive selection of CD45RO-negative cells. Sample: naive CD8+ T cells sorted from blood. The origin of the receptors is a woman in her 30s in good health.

CDR3 in DNA: TGTGCCAGCAGCTTAGGTAGGGGTTGGGGCACAGATACGCAGTATTTT. It yields the protein CASSLGRGWGTDTQYF. The J gene is TRBJ2-3, the V gene TRBV13; D might be TRBD1 (5 bases). The CDR3 loop spans 16 amino acids. The germline V gene encodes CDR1 PRHDT and CDR2 FYEKMQ (reference sequence). V lost 0 bases and J lost 1, with 11 bases in between.

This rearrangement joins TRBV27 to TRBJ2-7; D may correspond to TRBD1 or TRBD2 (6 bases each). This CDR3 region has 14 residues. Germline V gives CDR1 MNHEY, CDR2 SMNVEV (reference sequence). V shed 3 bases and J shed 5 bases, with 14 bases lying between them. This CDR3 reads CASSFFWGAHEQYF. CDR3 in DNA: TGTGCCAGCAGTTTTTTTTGGGGGGCCCACGAGCAGTACTTC.

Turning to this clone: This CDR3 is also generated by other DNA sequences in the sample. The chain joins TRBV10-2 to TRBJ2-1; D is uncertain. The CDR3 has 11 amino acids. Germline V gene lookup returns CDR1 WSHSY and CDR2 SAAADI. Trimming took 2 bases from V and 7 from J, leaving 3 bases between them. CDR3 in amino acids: CASSEGNEQFF. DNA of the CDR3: TGCGCCAGCAGTGAGGGGAATGAGCAGTTCTTC.

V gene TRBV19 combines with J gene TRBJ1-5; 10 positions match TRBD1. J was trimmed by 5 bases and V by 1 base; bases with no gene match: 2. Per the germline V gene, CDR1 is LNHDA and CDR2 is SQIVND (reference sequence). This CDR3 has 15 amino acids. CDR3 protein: CASSIGTGGHQPQHF. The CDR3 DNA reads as TGTGCCAGTAGTATAGGGACAGGGGGTCATCAGCCCCAGCATTTT.

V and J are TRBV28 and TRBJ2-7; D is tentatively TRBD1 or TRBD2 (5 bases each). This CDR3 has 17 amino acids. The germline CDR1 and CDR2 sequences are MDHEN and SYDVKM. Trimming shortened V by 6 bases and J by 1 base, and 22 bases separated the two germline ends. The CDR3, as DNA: TGTGCCAGCAGCCTCCATCGCACAGGACTGACTTCCTACGAGCAGTACTTC. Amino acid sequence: CASSLHRTGLTSYEQYF.

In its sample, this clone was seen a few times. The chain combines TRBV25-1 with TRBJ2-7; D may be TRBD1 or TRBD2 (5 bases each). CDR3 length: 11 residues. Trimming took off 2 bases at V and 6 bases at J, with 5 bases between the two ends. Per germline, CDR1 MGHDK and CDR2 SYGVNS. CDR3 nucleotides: TGTGCCAGCAGTGAAGGGGGCGAGCAGTACTTC. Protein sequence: CASSEGGEQYF.

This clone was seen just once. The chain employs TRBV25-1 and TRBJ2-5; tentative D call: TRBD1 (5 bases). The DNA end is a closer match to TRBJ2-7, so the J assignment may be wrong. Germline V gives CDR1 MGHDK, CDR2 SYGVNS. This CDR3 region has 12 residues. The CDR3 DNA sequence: TGTGCCAGCAGTGAATCAGGGTACGAGCAGTACTTC. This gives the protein CASSESGYEQYF.

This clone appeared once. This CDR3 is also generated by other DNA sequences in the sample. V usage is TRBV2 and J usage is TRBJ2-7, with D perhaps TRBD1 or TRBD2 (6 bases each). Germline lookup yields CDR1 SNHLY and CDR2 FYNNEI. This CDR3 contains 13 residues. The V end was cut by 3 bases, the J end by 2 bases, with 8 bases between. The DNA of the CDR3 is TGTGCCAGCAGTGATCGGGGGCCCTACGAGCAGTACTTC. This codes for CASSDRGPYEQYF.

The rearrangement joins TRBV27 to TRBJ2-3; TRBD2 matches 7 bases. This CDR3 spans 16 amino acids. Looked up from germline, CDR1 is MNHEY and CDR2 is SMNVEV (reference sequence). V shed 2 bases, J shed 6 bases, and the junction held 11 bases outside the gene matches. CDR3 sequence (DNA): TGTGCCAGCAGTTTAGACTTCGCGGGAGTCGGGGATACGCAGTATTTT. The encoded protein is CASSLDFAGVGDTQYF.

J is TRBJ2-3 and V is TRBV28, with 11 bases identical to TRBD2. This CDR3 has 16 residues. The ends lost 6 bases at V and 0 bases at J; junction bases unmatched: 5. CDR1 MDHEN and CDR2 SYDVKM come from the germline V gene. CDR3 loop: CASRRTSGSSTDTQYF. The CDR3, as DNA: TGTGCCAGCAGGCGAACTAGCGGGAGTAGCACAGATACGCAGTATTTT.

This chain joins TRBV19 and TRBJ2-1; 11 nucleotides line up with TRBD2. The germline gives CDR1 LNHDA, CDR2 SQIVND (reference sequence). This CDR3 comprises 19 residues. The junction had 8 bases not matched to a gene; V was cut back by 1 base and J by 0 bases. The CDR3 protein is CASSIALGLAGPSYNEQFF. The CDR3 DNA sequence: TGTGCCAGTAGTATAGCCCTAGGACTAGCGGGCCCCTCCTACAATGAGCAGTTCTTC. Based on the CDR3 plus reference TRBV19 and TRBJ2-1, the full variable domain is DGGITQSPKYLFRKEGQNVTLSCEQNLNHDAMYWYRQDPGQGLRLIYYSQIVNDFQKGDIAEGYSVSREKKESFPLTVTSAQKNPTAFYLCASSIALGLAGPSYNEQFFGPGTRLTVL.

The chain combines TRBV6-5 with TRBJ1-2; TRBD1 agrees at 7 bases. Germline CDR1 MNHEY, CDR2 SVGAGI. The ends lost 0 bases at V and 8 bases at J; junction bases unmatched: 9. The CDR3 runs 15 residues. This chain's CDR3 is CASSYSRYRGDGYTF. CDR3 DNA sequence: TGTGCCAGCAGTTACTCGAGGTACAGGGGAGACGGCTACACCTTC.

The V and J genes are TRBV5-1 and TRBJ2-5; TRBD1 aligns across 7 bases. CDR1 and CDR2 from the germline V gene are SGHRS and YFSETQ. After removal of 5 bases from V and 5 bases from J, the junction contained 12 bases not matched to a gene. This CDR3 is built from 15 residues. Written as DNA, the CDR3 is TGCGCCAGCAGAATAGGGACAGCAAATCGGGAGACCCAGTACTTC. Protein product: CASRIGTANRETQYF.

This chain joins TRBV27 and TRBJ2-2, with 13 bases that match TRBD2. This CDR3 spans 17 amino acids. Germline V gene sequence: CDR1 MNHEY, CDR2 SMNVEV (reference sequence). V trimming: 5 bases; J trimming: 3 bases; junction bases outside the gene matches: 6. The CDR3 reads CASSLLAGGPHTGELFF. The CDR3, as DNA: TGTGCCAGCAGTCTACTAGCGGGAGGGCCCCACACCGGGGAGCTGTTTTTT.

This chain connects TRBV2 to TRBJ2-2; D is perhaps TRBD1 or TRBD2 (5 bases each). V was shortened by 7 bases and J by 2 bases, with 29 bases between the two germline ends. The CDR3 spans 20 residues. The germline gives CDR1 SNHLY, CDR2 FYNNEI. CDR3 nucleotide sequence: TGTGCCAGCATAGTAAGGGTTAACTCGCTCGGGACCAGAAACACCGGGGAGCTGTTTTTT. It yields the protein CASIVRVNSLGTRNTGELFF.

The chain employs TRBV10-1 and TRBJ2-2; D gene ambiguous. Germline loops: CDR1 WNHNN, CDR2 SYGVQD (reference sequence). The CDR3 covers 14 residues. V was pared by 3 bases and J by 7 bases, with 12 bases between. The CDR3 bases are TGCGCCAGCAGTGATTCCGGGTTAGGCGGGGAGCTGTTTTTT. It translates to CASSDSGLGGELFF.

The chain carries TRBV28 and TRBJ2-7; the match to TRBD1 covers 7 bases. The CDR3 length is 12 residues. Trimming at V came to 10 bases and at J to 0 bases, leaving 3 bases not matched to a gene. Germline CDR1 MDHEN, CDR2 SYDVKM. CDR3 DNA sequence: TGTGCCACCGGGGACAGCTCCTACGAGCAGTACTTC. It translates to CATGDSSYEQYF.

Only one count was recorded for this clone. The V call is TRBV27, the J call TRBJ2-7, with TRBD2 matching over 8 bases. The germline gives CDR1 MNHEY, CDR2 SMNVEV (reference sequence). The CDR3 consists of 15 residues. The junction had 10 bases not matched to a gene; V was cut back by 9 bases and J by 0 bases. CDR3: CASSRGGASSYEQYF. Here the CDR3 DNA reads TGTGCCAGTAGCCGGGGGGGGGCTAGCTCCTACGAGCAGTACTTC.

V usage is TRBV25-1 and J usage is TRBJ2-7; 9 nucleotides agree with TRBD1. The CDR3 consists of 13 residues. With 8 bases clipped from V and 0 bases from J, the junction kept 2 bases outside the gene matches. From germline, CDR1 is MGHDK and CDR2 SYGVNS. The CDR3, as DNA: TGTGCCAGCCGGGACAGGGTCTCCTACGAGCAGTACTTC. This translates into CASRDRVSYEQYF.

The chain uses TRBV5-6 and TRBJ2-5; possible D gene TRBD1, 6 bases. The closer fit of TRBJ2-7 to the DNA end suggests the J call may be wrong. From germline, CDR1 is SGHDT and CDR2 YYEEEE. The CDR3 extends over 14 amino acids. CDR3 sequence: CASSWGHSTYEQYF. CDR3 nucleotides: TGTGCCAGCAGCTGGGGACACTCGACCTACGAGCAGTACTTC.

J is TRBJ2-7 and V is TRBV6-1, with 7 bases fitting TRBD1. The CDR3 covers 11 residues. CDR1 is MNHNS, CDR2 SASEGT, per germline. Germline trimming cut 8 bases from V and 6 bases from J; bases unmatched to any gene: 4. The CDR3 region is CASGNRGEQYF. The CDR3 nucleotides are TGTGCCAGCGGAAACAGGGGCGAGCAGTACTTC.

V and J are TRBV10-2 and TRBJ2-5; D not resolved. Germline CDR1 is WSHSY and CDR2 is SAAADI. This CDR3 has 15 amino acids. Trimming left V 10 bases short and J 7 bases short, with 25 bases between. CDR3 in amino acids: CATDDRTISPGTQYF. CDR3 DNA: TGCGCCACCGATGACCGGACGATAAGCCCGGGGACCCAGTACTTC.

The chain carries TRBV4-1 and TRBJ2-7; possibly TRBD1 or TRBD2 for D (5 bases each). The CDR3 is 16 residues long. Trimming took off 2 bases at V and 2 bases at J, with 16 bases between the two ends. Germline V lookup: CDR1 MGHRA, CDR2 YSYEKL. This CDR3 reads CASSQTLRGEPYEQYF. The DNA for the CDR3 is TGCGCCAGCAGCCAAACTCTCCGGGGCGAACCCTACGAGCAGTACTTC.

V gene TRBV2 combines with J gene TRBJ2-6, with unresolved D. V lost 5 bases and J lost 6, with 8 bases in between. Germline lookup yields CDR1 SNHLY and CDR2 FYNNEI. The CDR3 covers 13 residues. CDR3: CASSLLAANVLTF. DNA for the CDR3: TGTGCCAGCAGTCTCCTTGCGGCCAACGTCCTGACTTTC.

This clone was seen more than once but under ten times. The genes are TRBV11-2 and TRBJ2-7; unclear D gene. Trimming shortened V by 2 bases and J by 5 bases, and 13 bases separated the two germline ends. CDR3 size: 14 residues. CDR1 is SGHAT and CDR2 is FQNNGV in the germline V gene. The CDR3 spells CASSLIGLLDEQYF. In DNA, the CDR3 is TGTGCCAGCAGCTTAATAGGTTTACTGGACGAGCAGTACTTC.

The CDR3 DNA reads as TGCAGCGTTGGGGGGCTACAGGGAAACACCATATATTTT. Translated: CSVGGLQGNTIYF. The chain joins TRBV29-1 to TRBJ1-3, with D tentatively TRBD1 (6 bases). V was trimmed by 4 bases and J by 4 bases, leaving 11 bases between them. Germline V gene lookup returns CDR1 SQVTM and CDR2 ANQGSEA. The CDR3 totals 13 residues.